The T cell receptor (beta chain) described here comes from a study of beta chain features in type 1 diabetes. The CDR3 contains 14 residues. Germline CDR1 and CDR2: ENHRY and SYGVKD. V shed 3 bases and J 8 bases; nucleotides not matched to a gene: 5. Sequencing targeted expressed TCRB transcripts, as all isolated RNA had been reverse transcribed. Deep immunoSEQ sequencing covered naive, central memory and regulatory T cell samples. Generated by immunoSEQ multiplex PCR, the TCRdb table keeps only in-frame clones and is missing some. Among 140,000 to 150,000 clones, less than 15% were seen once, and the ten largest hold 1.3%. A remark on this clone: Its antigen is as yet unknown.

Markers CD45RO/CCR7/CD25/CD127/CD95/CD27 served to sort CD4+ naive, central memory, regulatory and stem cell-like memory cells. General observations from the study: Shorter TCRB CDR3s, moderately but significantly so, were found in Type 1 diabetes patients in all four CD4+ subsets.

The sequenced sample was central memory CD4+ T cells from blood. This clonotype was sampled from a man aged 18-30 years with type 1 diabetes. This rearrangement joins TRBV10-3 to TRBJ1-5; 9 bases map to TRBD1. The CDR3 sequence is CAISDKQGAEPQHF. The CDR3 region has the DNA TGTGCCATCAGTGACAAACAGGGGGCAGAGCCCCAGCATTTT.